These T cell receptor beta chains were read from a single sample in a study of OX40 agonist ivuxolimab in advanced cancers. Clones were read by immunoSEQ multiplex PCR, and TCRdb kept only the in-frame ones, dropping some. This sample has about 31,000 clones, with more than 75% found just once. The sample here was CD4+ or CD8+ T cells sorted from blood, taken in a trial of the OX40 agonist ivuxolimab. These receptors were collected from an adult with an advanced solid tumor such as melanoma, head and neck, liver or kidney cancer. The CDR3 runs from the conserved cysteine through the conserved F or W. Fields, in order: D gene, J gene, clone size, V gene, CDR3 length, CDR3 protein, CDR3 DNA. A D gene is named only where the DNA matches it firmly. Clone sizes are given selectively: once, few, many, or a class where the clone is expanded.

>-|TRBJ2-3|-|TRBV6-6|12
CASSYDGDTQYF
TGTGCCAGCAGTTACGATGGAGATACGCAGTATTTT
>-|TRBJ2-2|few|TRBV19|15
CASSPDRWGTGELFF
TGTGCCAGTAGTCCCGACAGGTGGGGTACCGGGGAGCTGTTTTTT
>-|TRBJ1-1|-|TRBV29-1|11
CSVEANTEAFF
TGCAGCGTTGAAGCGAACACTGAAGCTTTCTTT
>-|TRBJ2-3|-|TRBV7-6|15
CASSHSSIYTDTQYF
TGTGCCAGCAGCCATTCAAGTATCTACACAGATACGCAGTATTTT
>-|TRBJ1-1|few|TRBV10-3|13
CAISEASGTEAFF
TGTGCCATCAGTGAAGCCAGTGGCACTGAAGCTTTCTTT
>-|TRBJ2-1|-|TRBV11-1|17
CASSPPSVGTKRYEQFF
TGTGCCAGCAGCCCTCCCAGTGTGGGCACGAAACGGTATGAGCAGTTCTTC
>TRBD1|TRBJ1-2|-|TRBV12-5|17
CASGLLTGTGFVYGYTF
TGTGCTAGTGGTTTGTTAACCGGGACAGGCTTCGTCTATGGCTACACCTTC
>TRBD1|TRBJ1-5|-|TRBV9|13
CASSVDGQGSQHF
TGTGCCAGCAGCGTAGACGGACAGGGCTCCCAGCATTTT
>-|TRBJ2-3|few|TRBV7-3|14
CASSLLVGEDTQYF
TGTGCCAGCAGCTTATTGGTTGGGGAAGATACGCAGTATTTT
>-|TRBJ2-7|-|TRBV7-9|13
CASSFGGSYEQYF
TGTGCCAGCAGCTTTGGGGGATCCTACGAGCAGTACTTC
>TRBD2|TRBJ2-7|-|TRBV11-2|14
CASSFSSGSYEQYF
TGTGCCAGCAGCTTCTCTAGCGGATCCTACGAGCAGTACTTC
>TRBD2|TRBJ2-3|-|TRBV7-2|16
CASSPISGSWTDTQYF
TGTGCCAGCAGCCCTATTAGCGGGAGTTGGACAGATACGCAGTATTTT
>-|TRBJ2-1|-|TRBV4-1|13
CASSPIISNEQFF
TGCGCCAGCAGCCCCATAATCTCCAATGAGCAGTTCTTC
>-|TRBJ2-3|-|TRBV7-8|10
CASGPFAEYF
TGTGCCAGCGGCCCCTTCGCCGAGTATTTT
>-|TRBJ2-7|-|TRBV11-3|13
CASSLGDNYEQYF
TGTGCCAGCAGCTTAGGGGACAACTACGAGCAGTACTTC
>-|TRBJ2-1|-|TRBV7-8|12
CASSPKYNEQFF
TGTGCCAGCAGCCCAAAATACAATGAGCAGTTCTTC
>-|TRBJ1-5|-|TRBV9|15
CASSGRAEPFRPQHF
TGTGCCAGCAGCGGGAGGGCGGAACCCTTCAGGCCCCAGCATTTT
>TRBD1|TRBJ2-2|once|TRBV9|15
CASSGTGMNTGELFF
TGTGCCAGCAGCGGGACAGGCATGAACACCGGGGAGCTGTTTTTT
>-|TRBJ2-3|-|TRBV5-6|16
CASSSLRGGSTDTQYF
TGTGCCAGCAGCTCCCTTCGTGGGGGAAGCACAGATACGCAGTATTTT
>-|TRBJ2-7|-|TRBV7-6|12
CASRSGSYEQYF
TGTGCCAGCAGGTCAGGGTCCTACGAGCAGTACTTC
>TRBD2|TRBJ2-1|-|TRBV13|16
CASSLTWRETYNEQFF
TGTGCCAGCAGCCTCACGTGGCGGGAGACCTACAATGAGCAGTTCTTC
>TRBD2|TRBJ2-6|-|TRBV7-9|18
CASSPLAGALSGANVLTF
TGTGCCAGCAGCCCTCTAGCGGGGGCCCTCTCTGGGGCCAACGTCCTGACTTTC
>TRBD1|TRBJ2-6|-|TRBV5-1|18
CASSLVGQGSFGANVLTF
TGCGCCAGCAGCTTGGTTGGACAGGGAAGTTTTGGGGCCAACGTCCTGACTTTC
>-|TRBJ1-3|-|TRBV6-5|14
CASSPRDSGNTIYF
TGTGCCAGCAGTCCCAGGGACTCTGGAAACACCATATATTTT
>TRBD1|TRBJ2-7|-|TRBV5-8|19
CASSLLARGPESPGNWQYF
TGTGCCAGCAGCTTGCTGGCCAGGGGGCCGGAATCCCCAGGTAATTGGCAGTACTTC
>TRBD2|TRBJ2-3|-|TRBV7-2|17
CASRRRGAGGPKDTQYF
TGTGCCAGCAGACGGCGGGGAGCGGGAGGGCCAAAAGATACGCAGTATTTT
>TRBD2|TRBJ2-1|-|TRBV7-2|15
CASSSLAGVYNEQFF
TGTGCCAGCAGTTCGCTGGCGGGAGTTTACAATGAGCAGTTCTTC
>-|TRBJ2-7|-|TRBV28|14
CATINGGRTYEQYF
TGTGCCACCATAAATGGAGGCAGGACGTACGAGCAGTACTTC